These 5 T cell receptor beta chains originate from one sample sequenced in a study of blood T cell repertoires in COVID-19. The data were produced by immunoSEQ multiplex PCR, yet TCRdb's version contains in-frame clones alone and is incomplete. The sample carries 130,000 or so clones, roughly 75% recorded once. What was sequenced was peripheral blood. Every receptor here comes from a man in his 60s with active or convalescent COVID-19.

This clone was counted between two and nine times. The genes are TRBV28 and TRBJ2-5; D remains unclear. Per germline, CDR1 MDHEN and CDR2 SYDVKM. The CDR3 covers 12 residues. The germline V and J ends were trimmed by 6 bases and 5 bases, with 10 bases remaining between them. The CDR3 is CASRSLGETQYF. DNA for the CDR3: TGTGCCAGCAGGTCTCTCGGGGAGACCCAGTACTTC.

The rearrangement links TRBV28 to TRBJ2-1; D is unresolved. The CDR3 spans 16 residues. V lost 4 bases, J lost 0 bases, and 13 bases lay in between. Germline-derived CDR1 and CDR2 are MDHEN and SYDVKM. The CDR3 sequence: CASSSSTASSYNEQFF. The CDR3 DNA is TGTGCCAGCAGTTCCTCCACCGCTAGCTCCTACAATGAGCAGTTCTTC.

This chain links TRBV3-1 (or the pseudogene TRBV3-2) with TRBJ1-6; D is unclear. V was pared by 4 bases and J by 6 bases, with 7 bases between. Germline V gives CDR1 LGHDT, CDR2 YNNKEL (reference sequence). The CDR3 is 13 amino acids. The CDR3 DNA is TGTGCCAGCAGCCCCGTCGGTAATTCACCCCTCCACTTT. Translated, it gives CASSPVGNSPLHF.

This chain uses TRBV28 with TRBJ2-1; 9 bases agree with TRBD1. The ends lost 7 bases at V and 6 bases at J; junction bases unmatched: 7. CDR3 size: 14 residues. CDR1 and CDR2 (germline): MDHEN, SYDVKM. The CDR3 loop is CASTLDRGFNEQFF. In DNA form, the CDR3 reads TGTGCCAGCACTTTGGACAGGGGCTTCAATGAGCAGTTCTTC.

This chain uses TRBV7-9 with TRBJ2-2; a weak D match, TRBD2 (5 bases). In germline, CDR1 is SEHNR, CDR2 FQNEAQ (reference sequence). V was shortened by 3 bases and J by 7 bases, with 15 bases between the two germline ends. This CDR3 is 15 amino acids long. The CDR3 loop is CASSFRAPRGGELFF. In nucleotides, the CDR3 is TGTGCCAGCAGCTTCCGGGCCCCCCGGGGCGGGGAGCTGTTTTTT.